This T cell receptor beta chain comes out of a study of blood T cell repertoires in COVID-19. Study in general: The United States, Italy and Spain were the sources of the acute and convalescent COVID-19 samples. PBMCs, B-cell-depleted T cells, or T cells were the source of the cDNA or gDNA that made up the material.

Per the germline V gene, CDR1 is SGHTA and CDR2 is FQGNSA. Trimming took 0 bases from V and 4 from J, leaving 15 bases between them. This CDR3 is built from 16 residues. As handled by the study authors: Amplifying reference gene primers gave estimates of nucleated cell counts. The repertoire was sequenced with immunoSEQ multiplex PCR; TCRdb's copy has only in-frame clones and lacks some. V and J calls and clone size follow that table, whereas D and trimming were derived from the DNA. The data hold 250,000 or so clones, with 70% to 85% observed a single time. The source material was peripheral blood. The chain has TRBV7-2 and TRBJ1-2; TRBD1 might be the D (5 bases). The clonotype originates from a woman of 80 years or more with acute or convalescent COVID-19. The CDR3 DNA is TGTGCCAGCAGCTTAGCTGGTGGCAGGGCCCCCTATGGCTACACCTTC. It encodes CASSLAGGRAPYGYTF. Variable domain in full (rest from reference TRBV7-2 and TRBJ1-2): GAGVSQSPSNKVTEKGKDVELRCDPISGHTALYWYRQSLGQGLEFLIYFQGNSAPDKSGLPSDRFSAERTGGSVSTLTIQRTQQEDSAVYLCASSLAGGRAPYGYTFGSGTRLTVV.